Below are 8 T cell receptor beta chains sequenced from a single sample in a study of memory B cells and T cells in multiple sclerosis. Separate sequencing covered autoproliferating (CFSE-dim) and non-proliferating (CFSE-high) T cells from stimulus-free culture. Cultures began with approximately 4.5x10^7 CFSE-labeled PBMCs, unstimulated for roughly seven days, with replicate wells pooled. No antigen is known for these receptors. Produced via immunoSEQ multiplex PCR; TCRdb's table is partial and in-frame only. The sample records some 49,000 clones, approximately 80% being singletons. Specimen: PBMCs from blood kept in culture. The source of these receptors is a human donor with multiple sclerosis.

The rearrangement links TRBV7-3 to TRBJ2-1, with TRBD1 matching over 8 bases. The CDR3 loop spans 15 amino acids. Germline CDR1 is SGHTA and CDR2 is FQGTGA. Trimming removed 2 bases from V and 4 bases from J; junction bases left unmatched: 4. The CDR3 reads CASSLRQGAYNEQFF. The CDR3 DNA reads as TGTGCCAGCAGCTTACGGCAGGGGGCTTACAATGAGCAGTTCTTC.

The rearrangement uses TRBV28 and TRBJ2-5; tentatively, D is TRBD2 (6 bases). This CDR3 contains 16 residues. The V end lost 2 bases, the J end lost 1 base, and 14 bases lay between the germline ends. The germline V gene has CDR1 MDHEN and CDR2 SYDVKM. The CDR3 sequence is CASSLSLGGLQETQYF. DNA for the CDR3: TGTGCCAGCAGTTTAAGCTTGGGGGGACTCCAAGAGACCCAGTACTTC.

This sequence joins TRBV30 and TRBJ2-7; 8 bases are a match to TRBD1. This CDR3 spans 14 amino acids. The trim removed 4 bases at V and 3 bases at J, leaving 8 bases unmatched. The germline V gene encodes CDR1 GTSNPN and CDR2 SVGIG (reference sequence). The CDR3 spells CAWTLRGQVYEQYF. The CDR3 DNA follows: TGTGCCTGGACTCTGCGGGGACAGGTCTACGAGCAGTACTTC.

The chain is built from TRBV6-6 and TRBJ1-5; 11 nucleotides match TRBD1. Per the germline V gene, CDR1 is MNHNY and CDR2 is SVGAGI (reference sequence). This CDR3 has 15 amino acids. With V trimmed by 7 bases and J by 8 bases, 10 bases remained unmatched. The CDR3 spells CASTERGTGGEPQHF. For the CDR3, the DNA is TGTGCCAGCACCGAACGAGGGACAGGGGGTGAGCCCCAGCATTTT.

This chain links TRBV7-9 with TRBJ2-4, with no clear D. Trimming stripped 1 base from V and 1 base from J, with 5 bases between. Germline V gene lookup returns CDR1 SEHNR and CDR2 FQNEAQ (reference sequence). The CDR3 is 14 residues long. The CDR3 reads CASSLEGAKNIQYF. CDR3 nucleotide sequence: TGTGCCAGCAGCTTAGAGGGTGCCAAAAACATTCAGTACTTC.

The sample holds a few counts of this clone. This rearrangement joins TRBV9 to TRBJ1-3, with TRBD1 matching 8 bases. The CDR3 has 15 residues. V dropped 1 base and J dropped 3; count of bases not matched to a gene: 3. CDR1 SGDLS and CDR2 YYNGEE come from the germline V gene. The CDR3 region is CASSVQGAVGNTIYF. As DNA, the CDR3 is TGTGCCAGCAGCGTACAGGGGGCAGTTGGAAACACCATATATTTT.

The chain carries TRBV2 and TRBJ2-5; 11 bases align to TRBD2. V lost 6 bases to trimming and J lost 0 bases; unmatched junction nucleotides: 9. The CDR3 is 17 residues long. CDR1 SNHLY and CDR2 FYNNEI come from the germline V gene. The CDR3 DNA follows: TGTGCCAGCAGCCGAACTAGCGGGGGTTCCTACCAAGAGACCCAGTACTTC. It translates to CASSRTSGGSYQETQYF. The variable domain in full, with the rest retrieved from reference TRBV2 and TRBJ2-5, is EPEVTQTPSHQVTQMGQEVILRCVPISNHLYFYWYRQILGQKVEFLVSFYNNEISEKSEIFDDQFSVERPDGSNFTLKIRSTKLEDSAMYFCASSRTSGGSYQETQYFGPGTRLLVL.

The V and J genes are TRBV11-3 and TRBJ1-1, with 9 bases matching TRBD1. V dropped 4 bases and J dropped 5; count of bases not matched to a gene: 2. Per the germline V gene, CDR1 is SGHNT and CDR2 is YENEEA. The CDR3 has 13 residues. The CDR3 is CASSWDRETEAFF. Here the CDR3 DNA reads TGTGCCAGCAGCTGGGACAGGGAAACTGAAGCTTTCTTT.